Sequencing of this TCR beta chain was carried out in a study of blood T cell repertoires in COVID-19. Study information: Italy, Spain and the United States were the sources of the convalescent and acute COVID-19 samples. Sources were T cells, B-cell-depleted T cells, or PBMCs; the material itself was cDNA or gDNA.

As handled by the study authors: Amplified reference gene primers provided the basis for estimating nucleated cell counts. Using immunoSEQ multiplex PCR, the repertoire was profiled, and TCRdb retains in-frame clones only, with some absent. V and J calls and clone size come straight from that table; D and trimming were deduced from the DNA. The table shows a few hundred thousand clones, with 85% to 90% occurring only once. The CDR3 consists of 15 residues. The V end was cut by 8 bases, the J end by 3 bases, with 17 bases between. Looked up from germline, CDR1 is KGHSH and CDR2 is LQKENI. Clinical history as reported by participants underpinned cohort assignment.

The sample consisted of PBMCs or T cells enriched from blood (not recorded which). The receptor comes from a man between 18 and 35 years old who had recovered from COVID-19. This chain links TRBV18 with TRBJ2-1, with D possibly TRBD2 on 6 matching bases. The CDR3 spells CASRTLANLYNEQFF. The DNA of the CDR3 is TGTGCCAGCCGGACCCTAGCGAACCTCTACAATGAGCAGTTCTTC.